Sequencing of this TCR beta chain was carried out in a study of monozygotic twins with inflammatory bowel disease. Study-level findings and limits: The analysis did not separate different T cell subtypes. Perhaps reflecting limited power, concordant and discordant twins did not differ in repertoire similarity.

There were around 3.5 ug of total RNA used for each TCR library. TCRdb re-called the 5' RACE reads and shows each CDR3 protein once, DNA omitted. This sample's table has 300,000 to 400,000 distinct CDR3 sequences. Concerning this clonotype itself: The antigen is undetermined.

Germline assignment: CDR1 MNHEY and CDR2 SVGEGT. CDR3 length equals 13 residues. The origin of this receptor is a human donor with ulcerative colitis or Crohn's disease, or a healthy co-twin of an affected twin (not recorded which). The sample taken for sequencing was blood. This chain joins TRBV6-2 or TRBV6-3 and TRBJ1-1. CDR3 amino acids: CASSDPLGTEAFF.